These 29 T cell receptor beta chains were all obtained from the same sample, sequenced in a study of blood T cells in healthy people across ages. Primed by a sample-barcoded 5' primer and a J-beta primer mix, a second PCR proceeded for about 7 to 11 cycles. TCRdb recomputed calls from the 5' RACE reads with MiXCR, one row per CDR3 protein. The sample lists roughly 500,000 distinct CDR3 sequences, 25% to 30% occurring once. The sample was blood. All receptors come from a woman between 65 and 79 years old in good health.

The sample holds a few counts of this clonotype. This chain links TRBV7-9 with TRBJ1-5; D is unresolved. The CDR3 spans 13 residues. Germline CDR1 and CDR2: SEHNR and FQNEAQ (reference sequence). The V end lost 2 bases, the J end lost 3 bases, and 5 bases lay between the germline ends. Here the CDR3 DNA reads TGTGCCAGCAGCTTAAACGTCAATCAGCCCCAGCATTTT. Its translation: CASSLNVNQPQHF.

CDR3 protein: CASSPMSDRPWEAETQYF. CDR3 sequence (DNA): TGCGCCAGCAGCCCGATGAGTGATAGGCCCTGGGAGGCAGAGACCCAGTACTTC. J is TRBJ2-5 and V is TRBV5-1; tentative D call: TRBD2 (6 bases). Germline values: CDR1 SGHRS, CDR2 YFSETQ. The V and J ends lost 4 bases and 4 bases respectively, with 26 bases between them. This CDR3 is built from 18 residues.

V gene TRBV7-2 combines with J gene TRBJ1-2; D is possibly TRBD1 (5 bases). Trimming removed 6 bases at V and 8 bases at J, with 16 bases between. The CDR3 runs 13 residues. Germline V gene lookup returns CDR1 SGHTA and CDR2 FQGNSA. As DNA, the CDR3 is TGTGCCAGCAGGCGGGGCAACGGCGAGGGCTACACCTTC. Translated: CASRRGNGEGYTF.

There are a few counts of this clonotype. A junction boundary mismatches the germline segment, possibly from a read error. The rearrangement joins TRBV4-2 to TRBJ2-4; D tentatively fits TRBD1 or TRBD2 (5 bases each). Germline CDR1 reads LGHNA; CDR2 reads YNFKEQ. The CDR3 is 16 residues long. The CDR3 spells CASSQDAGGAKNIQYF. The CDR3 DNA reads as TGTGCTAGCAGCCAAGATGCTGGGGGAGCCAAAAACATTCAGTACTTC.

This clonotype showed up many times. V is TRBV5-1 and J is TRBJ2-1; D gene unclear. With 0 bases removed from V and 1 base from J, the gap between germline ends came to 8 bases. This CDR3 region has 15 residues. Germline V gene data show CDR1 as SGHRS and CDR2 as YFSETQ. CDR3 bases: TGCGCCAGCAGCTTGGGGTCCCAGTCCTACAATGAGCAGTTCTTC. Translating gives CASSLGSQSYNEQFF.

This chain joins TRBV12-3 or TRBV12-4 and TRBJ1-4, with 7 bases identical to TRBD1. Losses at the gene ends were 6 bases for V and 8 bases for J; bases not matched to a gene: 12. There are 15 residues in the CDR3. The DNA of the CDR3 is TGTGCCAGCAGCAATCGAGGGGGCGCGAGGGAAAAACTGTTTTTT. Amino acid sequence: CASSNRGGAREKLFF.

The rearrangement links TRBV20-1 to TRBJ2-7, with TRBD2 matching over 7 bases. The CDR3 runs 19 residues. V was clipped by 0 bases and J by 0 bases; unmatched bases: 17. Germline lookup yields CDR1 DFQATT and CDR2 SNEGSKA (reference sequence). CDR3 amino acids: CSARDHRDYLGTSSYEQYF. The CDR3 bases are TGCAGTGCTAGAGACCACCGGGACTATCTGGGGACGAGCTCCTACGAGCAGTACTTC.

CDR3 loop: CASSLAGAVYEQYF. CDR3 in DNA: TGCGCCAGCAGCTTGGCCGGGGCGGTCTACGAGCAGTACTTC. The chain couples TRBV5-1 to TRBJ2-7; D tentatively reads TRBD1 or TRBD2 (5 bases each). The length of the CDR3 is 14 residues. V was trimmed by 0 bases and J by 3 bases, leaving 10 bases between them. The germline CDR1 and CDR2 sequences are SGHRS and YFSETQ.

The genes are TRBV4-3 and TRBJ1-2; D is unclear. The V and J ends lost 4 bases and 4 bases respectively, with 19 bases between them. This CDR3 contains 16 residues. From germline, CDR1 is LGHNA and CDR2 YSLEER. CDR3 sequence: CASSPEPTAAGYGYTF. CDR3 nucleotide sequence: TGCGCCAGCAGCCCCGAACCCACGGCGGCAGGCTATGGCTACACCTTC.

J is TRBJ1-5 and V is TRBV18, with 7 bases identical to TRBD1. The V gene end was trimmed by 2 bases and the J gene end by 4 bases; junction bases not matched to a gene: 5. The germline gives CDR1 KGHSH, CDR2 LQKENI. This CDR3 comprises 15 residues. CDR3 sequence: CASSPGDSLNQPQHF. The CDR3 DNA reads as TGTGCCAGCTCACCAGGGGACAGCCTGAATCAGCCCCAGCATTTT.

V and J are TRBV4-3 and TRBJ2-6; D is uncertain. Trimming removed 4 bases from V and 0 bases from J, with 13 bases in between. The CDR3 sequence is 17 residues long. Germline CDR1 and CDR2: LGHNA and YSLEER. The CDR3 is CASSPGGFYSGANVLTF. CDR3 coding DNA: TGCGCCAGCAGCCCCGGCGGATTTTACTCTGGGGCCAACGTCCTGACTTTC.

The V call is TRBV3-1, the J call TRBJ2-4, with 8 bases identical to TRBD2. CDR1 and CDR2 (germline): LGHDT, YNNKEL (reference sequence). The CDR3 is made up of 18 amino acids. V shed 1 base, J shed 0 bases, and the junction held 8 bases outside the gene matches. CDR3 DNA: TGTGCCAGCAGCCAAGTAGCGGGGAGTTCTCTAGCCAAAAACATTCAGTACTTC. This codes for CASSQVAGSSLAKNIQYF.

This clonotype was recorded a few times. It is unclear where the CDR3 begins or ends on the DNA, so no DNA is shown, and the CDR3 is as TCRdb lists it. The chain links TRBV20-1 to TRBJ1-2; TRBD1, the D gene given by the table, was not confirmed from the DNA. CDR1 is DFQATT and CDR2 is SNEGSKA in the germline V gene (reference sequence). With termini counted, the CDR3 has 12 amino acids. CDR3: CSTSDRGHGYTF.

The chain has TRBV7-6 and TRBJ2-3, with 7 bases identical to TRBD2. Trimming took 2 bases from V and 3 from J; bases not matched to a gene: 14. Germline V gene sequence: CDR1 SGHVS, CDR2 FNYEAQ. This CDR3 comprises 18 residues. The CDR3 protein is CASSLRVGLELSTDTQYF. CDR3 in DNA: TGTGCCAGCAGCTTACGCGTAGGACTAGAATTGTCGACAGATACGCAGTATTTT.

This clonotype was detected a few times. This chain connects TRBV4-2 to TRBJ2-1; 8 nucleotides agree with TRBD1. Germline V lookup: CDR1 LGHNA, CDR2 YNFKEQ. J lost 15 bases, V lost 0 bases, and 4 bases had no gene match. The CDR3 contains 12 residues. As DNA, the CDR3 is TGTGCCAGCAGCCAAGATCGACAGGGGCTGTTCTTC. Translation: CASSQDRQGLFF.

This clonotype was observed a handful of times. Sequence at one end of the junction differs from germline and may be a read error. This chain joins TRBV9 and TRBJ1-1; possible D gene TRBD1, 6 bases. This CDR3 has 15 residues. Germline lookup yields CDR1 SGDLS and CDR2 YYNGEE. CDR3 amino acids: CASSEGGLGPTEASF. CDR3 coding DNA: TGTGCCAGCAGCGAAGGGGGACTGGGACCGACTGAAGCTTCCTTT.

This clonotype came up a few times. The chain uses TRBV5-1 and TRBJ2-5; 8 bases line up with TRBD2. V lost 2 bases and J lost 0; bases outside the gene matches: 6. From germline, CDR1 is SGHRS and CDR2 YFSETQ. This CDR3 spans 16 amino acids. The CDR3 nucleotides read TGCGCCAGCAGCTTTTTTCGGGGGGGGAACCAAGAGACCCAGTACTTC. Translating gives CASSFFRGGNQETQYF.

This clonotype was observed a handful of times. The germline gene is not matched at one end of the junction; a read error may be the cause. V and J are TRBV12-3 or TRBV12-4 and TRBJ1-1; 7 nucleotides match TRBD1. The CDR3 extends over 14 amino acids. The CDR3 here is CASSPQGENSEAFF. The CDR3 nucleotides are TGTGCCAGCAGTCCCCAGGGGGAGAACTCTGAAGCTTTCTTT.

This clonotype has just a few counts. The chain has TRBV4-3 and TRBJ1-3, with a weak D call TRBD1 (5 bases). The germline gives CDR1 LGHNA, CDR2 YSLEER. The CDR3 is made up of 17 amino acids. Trimming took off 0 bases at V and 0 bases at J, with 12 bases between the two ends. CDR3 amino acids: CASSQELGVYSGNTIYF. Written as DNA, the CDR3 is TGCGCCAGCAGCCAAGAACTGGGGGTTTACTCTGGAAACACCATATATTTT.

The V gene is TRBV7-2, the J gene TRBJ2-5; D is undetermined. The V gene's germline CDR1 is SGHTA and CDR2 FQGNSA. The germline V and J ends were trimmed by 7 bases and 5 bases, with 14 bases remaining between them. The CDR3 contains 13 residues. CDR3 region: CASIPLRRETQYF. The CDR3 DNA reads as TGTGCCAGCATCCCCCTTCGCCGGGAGACCCAGTACTTC. The entire variable domain, with the rest obtained from reference TRBV7-2 and TRBJ2-5, is as follows: GAGVSQSPSNKVTEKGKDVELRCDPISGHTALYWYRQSLGQGLEFLIYFQGNSAPDKSGLPSDRFSAERTGGSVSTLTIQRTQQEDSAVYLCASIPLRRETQYFGPGTRLLVL.

This chain connects TRBV6-5 to TRBJ1-1; D is ambiguous. Trimming took off 6 bases at V and 4 bases at J, with 15 bases between the two ends. This CDR3 region has 14 residues. Germline V CDR1 and CDR2: MNHEY, SVGAGI. DNA of the CDR3: TGTGCCAGCAGCTCGCTAGAGGGTGTCACTGAAGCTTTCTTT. Its protein product is CASSSLEGVTEAFF.

This clonotype was counted between two and nine times. The J gene is TRBJ1-2, the V gene TRBV9, with TRBD1 identical over 7 bases. Trimming took 2 bases from V and 8 from J; bases not matched to a gene: 9. The germline V gene has CDR1 SGDLS and CDR2 YYNGEE. This CDR3 spans 14 amino acids. The CDR3 DNA is TGTGCCAGCAGCGTCACCGTGGACAGGAACGGCTACACCTTC. As protein: CASSVTVDRNGYTF.

On this clonotype itself: At one end the junction does not follow the germline gene, possibly because of a read error. V gene TRBV3-1 combines with J gene TRBJ2-2, with D possibly being TRBD2 (5 bases). This CDR3 has 15 amino acids. CDR1 is LGHDT and CDR2 is YNNKEL in the germline V gene (reference sequence). The CDR3 sequence is CASSQDPAVTGELSF. DNA of the CDR3: TGTGCCAGCAGCCAAGATCCGGCGGTGACCGGGGAGCTGTCTTTT.

The table lists this clonotype with many counts. CDR3 sequence: CSAPTGTGSGNTIYF. The CDR3 nucleotides are TGCAGTGCTCCGACCGGGACAGGCTCTGGAAACACCATATATTTT. This rearrangement joins TRBV20-1 to TRBJ1-3; 8 positions match TRBD1. The J segment lost 0 bases and the V segment lost 5 bases, leaving 6 bases of the junction unmatched. Germline V lookup: CDR1 DFQATT, CDR2 SNEGSKA (reference sequence). This CDR3 region has 15 residues.

The V call is TRBV20-1, the J call TRBJ1-2, with 8 nucleotides matching TRBD1. With V trimmed by 1 base and J by 8 bases, 12 bases remained unmatched. This CDR3 spans 15 amino acids. Germline loops: CDR1 DFQATT, CDR2 SNEGSKA (reference sequence). Written as DNA, the CDR3 is TGCAGTGCTAGAGTGCTGACAGGGGAGGACTTGGGCTACACCTTC. Encoded protein: CSARVLTGEDLGYTF.

V and J are TRBV3-1 and TRBJ2-7; D gene uncertain. This CDR3 region has 12 residues. V lost 0 bases and J lost 9, with 9 bases in between. The germline gives CDR1 LGHDT, CDR2 YNNKEL (reference sequence). For the CDR3, the DNA is TGTGCCAGCAGCCAAGACAGATCCGGGCAGTACTTC. Protein: CASSQDRSGQYF.

This clonotype was counted only a few times. This chain uses TRBV5-1 with TRBJ2-7; the D gene could be TRBD1 or TRBD2 (5 bases each). The germline V gene encodes CDR1 SGHRS and CDR2 YFSETQ. There are 13 residues in the CDR3. V lost 6 bases and J lost 3, with 13 bases in between. CDR3 sequence reads: CASNPGTDYEQYF. As DNA, the CDR3 is TGCGCCAGCAACCCCGGGACGGACTACGAGCAGTACTTC.

V is TRBV12-3 or TRBV12-4 and J is TRBJ2-3; D remains ambiguous. The V end was cut by 6 bases, the J end by 0 bases, with 10 bases between. This CDR3 has 14 amino acids. CDR3 sequence: CASREMASTDTQYF. CDR3 sequence (DNA): TGTGCCAGCAGGGAGATGGCTAGCACAGATACGCAGTATTTT.

The chain carries TRBV20-1 and TRBJ2-5; weak D call: TRBD2 (5 bases). The J call is in doubt because the DNA end fits TRBJ2-7 better. CDR1 is DFQATT, CDR2 SNEGSKA, per germline (reference sequence). This CDR3 is 14 amino acids long. The CDR3 reads CSALGRTVNYEQYF. CDR3 sequence (DNA): TGCAGTGCCCTCGGAAGGACTGTAAACTACGAGCAGTACTTC.